These 12 T cell receptor beta chains were all obtained from the same sample, sequenced in a study of control samples from healthy donors and cancer patients. The data were produced by immunoSEQ multiplex PCR, yet TCRdb's version contains in-frame clones alone and is incomplete. Of some 110,000 clones in the sample, approximately 92% were seen once. Sequencing was carried out using PBMCs. The receptors were sampled from a woman aged 45 to 65 with colorectal cancer.

The J gene is TRBJ1-1, the V gene TRBV5-5; TRBD1 aligns across 8 bases. With 4 bases clipped from V and 9 bases from J, the junction kept 20 bases outside the gene matches. Germline V CDR1 and CDR2: SGHKS, YYEKEE (reference sequence). The CDR3 runs 17 residues. CDR3 residues: CASSLFKEQGQETKAFF. The CDR3 coding sequence is TGTGCCAGCAGCCTATTTAAGGAGCAGGGACAGGAGACTAAAGCTTTCTTT.

The rearrangement joins TRBV27 to TRBJ1-4, with unresolved D. This CDR3 spans 14 amino acids. CDR1 MNHEY and CDR2 SMNVEV come from the germline V gene (reference sequence). Trimming cost V 1 base and J 7 bases, with 10 bases left between them. CDR3 nucleotide sequence: TGTGCCAGCAGTTTATTAGGCAGCGGTGAAAAACTGTTTTTT. Translation gives CASSLLGSGEKLFF.

This sequence joins TRBV9 and TRBJ2-2, with 7 positions matching TRBD1. This CDR3 spans 12 amino acids. Germline V gene data show CDR1 as SGDLS and CDR2 as YYNGEE. V shed 6 bases and J 4 bases; nucleotides not matched to a gene: 0. Written as DNA, the CDR3 is TGTGCCAGCAACAGGGGCACCGGGGAGCTGTTTTTT. Translated: CASNRGTGELFF.

The V call is TRBV18, the J call TRBJ1-2; D not resolved. Between the trimmed V and J ends, which lost 3 bases and 6 bases, there was a span of 11 bases. Germline V gene data show CDR1 as KGHSH and CDR2 as LQKENI. This CDR3 has 13 residues. CDR3 sequence (DNA): TGTGCCAGCTCACCGGAAGGCGACAATGGCTACACCTTC. Its protein product is CASSPEGDNGYTF. Full variable domain (remainder filled in from reference TRBV18 and TRBJ1-2): NAGVMQNPRHLVRRRGQEARLRCSPMKGHSHVYWYRQLPEEGLKFMVYLQKENIIDESGMPKERFSAEFPKEGPSILRIQQVVRGDSAAYFCASSPEGDNGYTFGSGTRLTVV.

CDR3 DNA sequence: TGTGCCAGCAGACTCGAACAGGATAACACTGAAGCTTTCTTT. Protein sequence: CASRLEQDNTEAFF. The V call is TRBV5-6, the J call TRBJ1-1; TRBD1 is a possible D gene (5 bases). V was cut by 5 bases and J by 2 bases, with 13 bases left in between. The CDR3 has 14 residues. Germline values: CDR1 SGHDT, CDR2 YYEEEE.

The DNA for the CDR3 is TGTGCCAGTAATTTACAGGGGGCCCATCAGCCCCAGCATTTT. It specifies CASNLQGAHQPQHF. The V gene is TRBV19, the J gene TRBJ1-5; 9 bases map to TRBD1. This CDR3 comprises 14 residues. Germline CDR1 is LNHDA and CDR2 is SQIVND (reference sequence). Trimming cost V 7 bases and J 5 bases; bases outside gene matches: 6.

This sequence joins TRBV5-1 and TRBJ2-1, with 9 bases lining up with TRBD2. J lost 8 bases, V lost 1 base, and 7 bases had no gene match. CDR3 size: 15 residues. CDR1 SGHRS and CDR2 YFSETQ come from the germline V gene. CDR3 sequence (DNA): TGCGCCAGCAGCTTGAGTAGCGGGAGTAGAGATGAGCAGTTCTTC. Translating it yields CASSLSSGSRDEQFF.

V usage is TRBV28 and J usage is TRBJ2-1; the match to TRBD2 covers 9 bases. J gave up 10 bases and V 6 bases, and 7 bases lay outside the gene matches. The germline V gene encodes CDR1 MDHEN and CDR2 SYDVKM. The CDR3 loop spans 13 amino acids. CDR3: CASSRTGLAEQFF. In DNA, the CDR3 is TGTGCCAGCAGCCGAACGGGACTAGCCGAGCAGTTCTTC.

As to this clone: The sample has other DNA sequences that encode this CDR3 too. In DNA form, the CDR3 reads TGCGCCAGCAGCTTGGAAGGGTCTTCTCTCTACGAGCAGTACTTC. It encodes CASSLEGSSLYEQYF. The V and J genes are TRBV5-1 and TRBJ2-7; D unresolved. V was shortened by 0 bases and J by 3 bases, with 13 bases between the two germline ends. CDR1 SGHRS and CDR2 YFSETQ come from the germline V gene. The CDR3 has 15 residues.

This rearrangement joins TRBV2 to TRBJ1-6; no definite D call. The germline CDR1 and CDR2 sequences are SNHLY and FYNNEI. The length of the CDR3 is 12 residues. The germline V and J ends were trimmed by 9 bases and 5 bases, with 8 bases remaining between them. Written as DNA, the CDR3 is TGTGCCAGAGGGCAGAATAATTCACCCCTCCACTTT. Translated, it gives CARGQNNSPLHF.

The J gene is TRBJ2-7, the V gene TRBV10-3; 13 nucleotides align to TRBD2. The CDR3 is 16 amino acids. Trimming at V came to 5 bases and at J to 7 bases, leaving 11 bases not matched to a gene. Germline CDR1 reads ENHRY; CDR2 reads SYGVKD. CDR3 nucleotide sequence: TGTGCCATCAGTCTAGCGGGGACTAGCGGGGCGGGGGAGCAGTACTTC. It yields the protein CAISLAGTSGAGEQYF.

The chain carries TRBV6-1 and TRBJ2-7; weak D call: TRBD1 (5 bases). The germline V gene encodes CDR1 MNHNS and CDR2 SASEGT. Trimming removed 0 bases at V and 1 base at J, with 13 bases between. This CDR3 has 16 amino acids. In DNA, the CDR3 is TGTGCCAGCAGTGAAGCTCAAGGGCAGGGATCCTACGAGCAGTACTTC. This gives the protein CASSEAQGQGSYEQYF.